The 3 T cell receptor beta chains reported below all come from one sample, sequenced in a study of neurological immune-mediated disorders. TCRdb independently ran MiXCR on the 5' RACE reads; one entry per CDR3 protein. There are tens of thousands of distinct CDR3 sequences in the sample; 3% to 3.5% occur only once, and around 3.8% lies in the top ten. Sequenced sample: PBMCs. These receptors all stem from a man aged 40-49 years with multiple sclerosis.

This clonotype showed up many times. This chain uses TRBV9 with TRBJ2-3; the match to TRBD2 covers 8 bases. V was clipped by 0 bases and J by 1 base; unmatched bases: 1. The CDR3 has 15 residues. Germline CDR1 reads SGDLS; CDR2 reads YYNGEE. CDR3 protein: CASSVAAGGTDTQYF. Written as DNA, the CDR3 is TGTGCCAGCAGCGTAGCAGCGGGGGGCACAGATACGCAGTATTTT.

This clonotype has ten or more counts. The genes are TRBV7-9 and TRBJ1-1, with a weak D call TRBD1 (5 bases). Trimming removed 5 bases at V and 0 bases at J, with 10 bases between. The CDR3 runs to 14 residues. Per the germline V gene, CDR1 is SEHNR and CDR2 is FQNEAQ (reference sequence). Here the CDR3 DNA reads TGTGCCAGCAGCCAGACAGCCTTGAACACTGAAGCTTTCTTT. Encoded protein: CASSQTALNTEAFF. Complete variable domain (other parts from reference TRBV7-9 and TRBJ1-1): DTGVSQNPRHKITKRGQNVTFRCDPISEHNRLYWYRQTLGQGPEFLTYFQNEAQLEKSRLLSDRFSAERPKGSFSTLEIQRTEQGDSAMYLCASSQTALNTEAFFGQGTRLTVV.

This clonotype was seen ten or more times. The chain recombines TRBV5-1 with TRBJ1-2, with 8 bases aligning to TRBD1. Looked up from germline, CDR1 is SGHRS and CDR2 is YFSETQ. The ends lost 5 bases at V and 3 bases at J; junction bases unmatched: 9. This CDR3 is built from 15 residues. This CDR3 is CASRDGQGIDYGYTF. As DNA, the CDR3 is TGCGCCAGCAGGGACGGACAGGGAATAGACTATGGCTACACCTTC.